The next 28 T cell receptor beta chains were all read from a single sample in a study of T cell responses to AZD1222 COVID-19 vaccine. The data were produced by immunoSEQ multiplex PCR, yet TCRdb's version contains in-frame clones alone and is incomplete. The sample records 85,000 to 130,000 clones, around nine tenths being singletons. The sample was peripheral blood, taken on day 0 of AZD1222 vaccination. The receptors here all came from an adult in good health.

The chain employs TRBV5-1 and TRBJ2-1; 10 positions agree with TRBD2. Unmatched junction bases numbered 6, after V lost 4 bases and J lost 5 bases. CDR1 SGHRS and CDR2 YFSETQ come from the germline V gene. CDR3 length equals 15 residues. The CDR3 region is CASSPGTSVHNEQFF. Here the CDR3 DNA reads TGCGCCAGCAGCCCCGGGACTAGCGTGCACAATGAGCAGTTCTTC. Supplemented by reference TRBV5-1 and TRBJ2-1, the full variable domain reads KAGVTQTPRYLIKTRGQQVTLSCSPISGHRSVSWYQQTPGQGLQFLFEYFSETQRNKGNFPGRFSGRQFSNSRSEMNVSTLELGDSALYLCASSPGTSVHNEQFFGPGTRLTVL.

This clone showed up just a few times. This chain uses TRBV10-3 with TRBJ1-5; D not resolved. V gave up 6 bases and J gave up 0 bases, with 6 bases separating them. The CDR3 runs to 13 residues. Germline values: CDR1 ENHRY, CDR2 SYGVKD. DNA of the CDR3: TGTGCCATCAGAGCAGATAGCAATCAGCCCCAGCATTTT. It yields the protein CAIRADSNQPQHF.

V is TRBV2 and J is TRBJ2-3; 10 bases are a match to TRBD2. The junction had 6 bases not matched to a gene; V was cut back by 6 bases and J by 3 bases. From germline, CDR1 is SNHLY and CDR2 FYNNEI. The CDR3 covers 15 residues. The CDR3 bases are TGTGCCAGCAGAGAATTTAGCGGGGGGACAGATACGCAGTATTTT. The encoded protein is CASREFSGGTDTQYF.

The chain has TRBV2 and TRBJ2-7; D possibly corresponds to TRBD1 (6 bases). This CDR3 comprises 12 residues. CDR1 and CDR2 (germline): SNHLY, FYNNEI. Trimming stripped 8 bases from V and 4 bases from J, with 12 bases between. CDR3 coding DNA: TGTGCCAGCGCCTTACAGGGTTACGAGCAGTACTTC. Residues: CASALQGYEQYF.

The CDR3 DNA reads as TGTGCCAGCAGCCGGACAGGATGGGGGTCTGGAAACACCATATATTTT. It specifies CASSRTGWGSGNTIYF. The V gene is TRBV3-1 (or the pseudogene TRBV3-2), the J gene TRBJ1-3; 7 nucleotides line up with TRBD1. J was trimmed by 1 base and V by 4 bases; bases with no gene match: 7. The germline V gene has CDR1 LGHDT and CDR2 YNNKEL (reference sequence). The CDR3 runs to 16 residues.

The chain combines TRBV6-2 or TRBV6-3 with TRBJ2-7; no firm D call. The V end was cut by 0 bases, the J end by 0 bases, with 3 bases between. The V gene's germline CDR1 is MNHEY and CDR2 SVGEGT. This CDR3 is built from 13 residues. The CDR3 sequence is CASSYSTSYEQYF. CDR3 DNA: TGTGCCAGCAGTTACTCAACCTCCTACGAGCAGTACTTC.

The genes are TRBV5-3 and TRBJ1-2; TRBD1 matches 11 bases. TRBV5-3 is marked as an open reading frame, function uncertain. Trimming took 0 bases from V and 3 from J; bases not matched to a gene: 19. The CDR3 runs to 21 residues. In DNA form, the CDR3 reads TGTGCCAGAAGCTTGGGCGAGTTGGACAGGGGGCCGAGTGCCCATTACTATGGCTACACCTTC. Translating it yields CARSLGELDRGPSAHYYGYTF.

The gene calls are TRBV5-1 and TRBJ2-2, with 11 bases fitting TRBD2. The CDR3 spans 19 residues. Per germline, CDR1 SGHRS and CDR2 YFSETQ. Trimming took 4 bases from V and 0 from J; bases not matched to a gene: 11. This CDR3 is CASSLQASGGYANTGELFF. As DNA, the CDR3 is TGCGCCAGCAGCCTGCAGGCTAGCGGGGGGTACGCGAACACCGGGGAGCTGTTTTTT.

V and J are TRBV5-5 and TRBJ2-7; tentative D call: TRBD1 (5 bases). Germline assignment: CDR1 SGHKS and CDR2 YYEKEE (reference sequence). The CDR3 length is 14 residues. Between the trimmed V and J ends, which lost 4 bases and 3 bases, there was a span of 14 bases. Here the CDR3 DNA reads TGTGCCAGCAGCCTAAACAGGAACCTCTACGAGCAGTACTTC. This codes for CASSLNRNLYEQYF.

There are a few counts of this clone. The chain has TRBV5-1 and TRBJ2-2; D may be TRBD2 (5 bases). This CDR3 region has 16 residues. In germline, CDR1 is SGHRS, CDR2 YFSETQ. V was clipped by 6 bases and J by 0 bases, with 15 bases between them. CDR3 region: CASNPLSGTNTGELFF. In DNA form, the CDR3 reads TGCGCCAGCAACCCCCTCTCGGGGACGAACACCGGGGAGCTGTTTTTT. Variable domain in full (rest from reference TRBV5-1 and TRBJ2-2): KAGVTQTPRYLIKTRGQQVTLSCSPISGHRSVSWYQQTPGQGLQFLFEYFSETQRNKGNFPGRFSGRQFSNSRSEMNVSTLELGDSALYLCASNPLSGTNTGELFFGEGSRLTVL.

There are a few counts of this clone. The rearrangement joins TRBV7-2 to TRBJ2-7; perhaps TRBD1 as D (5 bases). Per the germline V gene, CDR1 is SGHTA and CDR2 is FQGNSA. The V gene lost 5 bases and the J gene lost 4 bases, with 18 bases spanning the gap. The CDR3 covers 15 residues. The CDR3 here is CASSPNQGIPYEQYF. The CDR3 coding sequence is TGTGCCAGCAGCCCCAATCAGGGTATCCCTTACGAGCAGTACTTC.

The chain is built from TRBV19 and TRBJ2-6; no reliable D call. The CDR3 is made up of 13 amino acids. CDR1 is LNHDA and CDR2 is SQIVND in the germline V gene (reference sequence). V was cut by 6 bases and J by 1 base, with 4 bases left in between. The CDR3 here is CASSRSGANVLTF. CDR3 bases: TGTGCCAGTAGCAGATCTGGGGCCAACGTCCTGACTTTC.

This rearrangement joins TRBV6-1 to TRBJ1-6; 7 nucleotides align to TRBD1. The CDR3 spans 16 residues. CDR1 is MNHNS, CDR2 SASEGT, per germline. After removal of 4 bases from V and 9 bases from J, the junction contained 12 bases not matched to a gene. In DNA, the CDR3 is TGTGCCAGCAGTGGTGACAGGGTCCCGGGCGTTTCACCCCTCCACTTT. Protein product: CASSGDRVPGVSPLHF.

V and J are TRBV10-3 and TRBJ2-1; 14 positions match TRBD2. The germline V gene has CDR1 ENHRY and CDR2 SYGVKD. The CDR3 runs to 16 residues. V lost 2 bases to trimming and J lost 5 bases; unmatched junction nucleotides: 2. CDR3 sequence reads: CAISEGTSGGDNEQFF. The CDR3 DNA is TGTGCCATCAGTGAGGGGACTAGCGGGGGTGACAATGAGCAGTTCTTC.

The J gene is TRBJ2-7, the V gene TRBV6-2 or TRBV6-3; TRBD1 is a possible D gene (6 bases). The V and J ends lost 0 bases and 1 base respectively, with 16 bases between them. Germline V gene data show CDR1 as MNHEY and CDR2 as SVGEGT. The CDR3 covers 17 residues. In DNA form, the CDR3 reads TGTGCCAGCAGTTACTCGACTGGGCAGGGGTTATCCTACGAGCAGTACTTC. Encoded protein: CASSYSTGQGLSYEQYF.

This chain joins TRBV27 and TRBJ2-1; 9 positions agree with TRBD1. Per germline, CDR1 MNHEY and CDR2 SMNVEV (reference sequence). The CDR3 is 16 residues long. The ends lost 5 bases at V and 5 bases at J; junction bases unmatched: 10. DNA for the CDR3: TGTGCCAGCAGTCCCGGACAGGGGACCTTTAACAATGAGCAGTTCTTC. Encoded protein: CASSPGQGTFNNEQFF.

V gene TRBV3-1 (or the pseudogene TRBV3-2) combines with J gene TRBJ2-1, with D possibly matching TRBD2 (5 bases). The CDR3 runs to 14 residues. Per germline, CDR1 LGHDT and CDR2 YNNKEL (reference sequence). Trimming took off 3 bases at V and 9 bases at J, with 15 bases between the two ends. The CDR3 sequence is CASSQAILVSEQFF. CDR3 sequence (DNA): TGTGCCAGCAGCCAGGCTATACTAGTTTCTGAGCAGTTCTTC.

A single count supports this clone. This chain joins TRBV27 and TRBJ2-7; 7 nucleotides line up with TRBD2. Germline V gene data show CDR1 as MNHEY and CDR2 as SMNVEV (reference sequence). V was pared by 4 bases and J by 3 bases, with 6 bases of the junction left unmatched. CDR3 length: 14 residues. This CDR3 is CASSSAGTYYEQYF. The CDR3, as DNA: TGTGCCAGCAGTTCAGCGGGGACCTACTACGAGCAGTACTTC.

V is TRBV6-2 or TRBV6-3 and J is TRBJ1-6, with D hard to call. The CDR3 extends over 15 amino acids. Trimming pared 2 bases from V and 3 bases from J, leaving 8 bases between. Germline-derived CDR1 and CDR2 are MNHEY and SVGEGT. CDR3: CASSYGTGYNSPLHF. CDR3 sequence (DNA): TGTGCCAGCAGTTACGGTACGGGCTATAATTCACCCCTCCACTTT.

Only one count was recorded for this clone. The rearrangement uses TRBV27 and TRBJ2-5, with TRBD2 matching 7 bases. Germline V gene data show CDR1 as MNHEY and CDR2 as SMNVEV (reference sequence). The V gene end was trimmed by 5 bases and the J gene end by 5 bases; junction bases not matched to a gene: 11. The length of the CDR3 is 15 residues. The CDR3 here is CASSPIRTSRETQYF. CDR3 sequence (DNA): TGTGCCAGCAGTCCGATTCGGACTAGTCGGGAGACCCAGTACTTC.

CDR3 sequence (DNA): TGCAGTGCAAGTCCACTAGCGGGTCTACTCTACGAGCAGTACTTC. Protein sequence: CSASPLAGLLYEQYF. The rearrangement uses TRBV20-1 and TRBJ2-7; 9 bases are a match to TRBD2. CDR1 and CDR2 from the germline V gene are DFQATT and SNEGSKA (reference sequence). The CDR3 length is 15 residues. V was clipped by 6 bases and J by 3 bases; unmatched bases: 12.

The sample holds one count of this clone. The chain uses TRBV3-1 (or the pseudogene TRBV3-2) and TRBJ1-2; 9 nucleotides line up with TRBD1. V lost 1 base, J lost 8 bases, and 5 bases stayed unmatched. The germline gives CDR1 LGHDT, CDR2 YNNKEL (reference sequence). The CDR3 totals 14 residues. CDR3 coding DNA: TGTGCCAGCAGCCAAGTGGGACAGGGAGGCGGCTACACCTTC. Amino acid sequence: CASSQVGQGGGYTF.

This clone was seen a single time. This chain links TRBV29-1 with TRBJ2-7, with D perhaps TRBD2 (6 bases). V was pared by 6 bases and J by 2 bases, with 11 bases between. The CDR3 loop spans 12 amino acids. Germline assignment: CDR1 SQVTM and CDR2 ANQGSEA. CDR3 protein: CSVRPGAYEQYF. The CDR3 bases are TGCAGCGTCCGCCCGGGAGCCTACGAGCAGTACTTC.

A single count supports this clone. This sequence joins TRBV28 and TRBJ1-5; D not certain. This CDR3 comprises 14 residues. Germline CDR1 is MDHEN and CDR2 is SYDVKM. V lost 10 bases, J lost 0 bases, and 13 bases lay in between. For the CDR3, the DNA is TGTGCCACCCTCACCGGAGTTAGCAATCAGCCCCAGCATTTT. The encoded protein is CATLTGVSNQPQHF. The full variable domain, rest sourced from reference TRBV28 and TRBJ1-5, is DVKVTQSSRYLVKRTGEKVFLECVQDMDHENMFWYRQDPGLGLRLIYFSYDVKMKEKGDIPEGYSVSREKKERFSLILESASTNQTSMYLCATLTGVSNQPQHFGDGTRLSIL.

As DNA, the CDR3 is TGCGCCAGCAGCTTGGTTAGGGCGGGAACTGAAGCTTTCTTT. Translating gives CASSLVRAGTEAFF. The chain has TRBV5-1 and TRBJ1-1, with unresolved D. The CDR3 length is 14 residues. Germline CDR1 is SGHRS and CDR2 is YFSETQ. With 0 bases removed from V and 5 bases from J, the gap between germline ends came to 11 bases.

The chain couples TRBV5-4 to TRBJ1-4, with TRBD1 identical over 10 bases. There are 16 residues in the CDR3. Trimming took 0 bases from V and 6 from J; bases not matched to a gene: 5. In germline, CDR1 is SGHNT, CDR2 YYREEE (reference sequence). This CDR3 is CASSLARGTGDEKLFF. The CDR3 DNA reads as TGTGCCAGCAGCTTGGCTAGGGGGACAGGGGATGAAAAACTGTTTTTT.

The V call is TRBV7-9, the J call TRBJ1-5, with D possibly matching TRBD1 (5 bases). Germline V gene lookup returns CDR1 SEHNR and CDR2 FQNEAQ (reference sequence). This CDR3 spans 15 amino acids. V lost 1 base and J 5 bases, leaving 12 bases between the germline ends. The CDR3 nucleotides are TGTGCCAGCAGCTTAGAGGGACCCGGATATCAGCCCCAGCATTTT. Its translation: CASSLEGPGYQPQHF.

The genes are TRBV9 and TRBJ2-7; no firm D call. Germline V gene sequence: CDR1 SGDLS, CDR2 YYNGEE. V lost 5 bases and J 0 bases, leaving 15 bases between the germline ends. This CDR3 spans 15 amino acids. The CDR3 DNA reads as TGTGCCAGCAGGCCCGACCGCTCTTCCTCCTACGAGCAGTACTTC. This sequence encodes CASRPDRSSSYEQYF.